Reported below is one T cell receptor beta chain. Germline CDR1 reads MDHEN; CDR2 reads SYDVKM. Trimming shortened V by 6 bases and J by 0 bases, and 14 bases separated the two germline ends. The CDR3 contains 15 residues. This sample was taken from a study of shared clonotypes between healthy human individuals. Only in-frame clones appear in the TCRdb table, and some are missing; sequencing was by immunoSEQ multiplex PCR. The profile covers a few million clones, with about nine tenths appearing a single time and about 0.36% taken by the ten largest. The source is a man aged 18 to 29 in good health. Some clones in this sample may be carry-over from other donors' samples. The chain joins TRBV28 to TRBJ1-1, with a weak D call TRBD1 (5 bases). Sample: naive CD4+ T cells from PBMCs. Noted subset: CD45RA+ positively selected. CDR3 amino acids: CASSYRGTMNTEAFF. In nucleotides, the CDR3 is TGTGCCAGCAGCTACAGAGGGACGATGAACACTGAAGCTTTCTTT. The full variable domain, rest sourced from reference TRBV28 and TRBJ1-1, is DVKVTQSSRYLVKRTGEKVFLECVQDMDHENMFWYRQDPGLGLRLIYFSYDVKMKEKGDIPEGYSVSREKKERFSLILESASTNQTSMYLCASSYRGTMNTEAFFGQGTRLTVV.